Sequencing of this T cell receptor beta chain was carried out in a study of molecular identifiers for immune sequencing clone quantification. Naive CD8 T cells were picked out by sorting for CD8+CD4-CCR7+CD45RA+. About this clonotype itself: The germline gene is not matched at one end of the junction; a read error may be the cause.

TCRdb reprocessed the PCR reads via MiXCR and lists one record per CDR3 protein. The data show approximately 590,000 distinct CDR3 sequences, with about 25% seen just once and about 0.78% held by the top ten. CDR1 is SGHRS and CDR2 is YFSETQ in the germline V gene. CDR3 size: 16 residues. Source material: naive CD8+ T cells from blood, with Jurkat cell RNA spiked in. Subset defined: FACS-sorted CD8+CD4-CCR7+CD45RA+ naive T cells. The TCR sequence derives from a human donor in good health. Some libraries in this study had Jurkat cell RNA spiked in. This chain uses TRBV5-1 with TRBJ2-7, with 9 nucleotides matching TRBD2. CDR3 sequence: CASCLGTSSAAYEQYF. CDR3 coding DNA: TGCGCCAGCTGCTTGGGGACTAGCTCGGCTGCCTACGAGCAGTACTTC.